The TCR beta chain under discussion was sequenced for a study of T-cell reconstitution after alpha-beta-depleted transplantation in children. Points from the study as a whole: Several hundred expanded graft clones reportedly supplied alpha-beta T cells about two months after transplant.

As to this clonotype: Its antigen is not known.

Unique molecular identifiers tagged the TCRbeta library. TCRdb passed the PCR reads through MiXCR, listing each CDR3 protein once. This table holds more than 400,000 distinct CDR3 sequences, about an eighth found once. Germline assignment: CDR1 SQVTM and CDR2 ANQGSEA. V lost 4 bases to trimming and J lost 9 bases, with 10 bases between them. The CDR3 contains 11 residues. Material: PBMCs, mostly from graft donor cells, obtained 180 days after TCRalphabeta/CD19-depleted stem cell transplant. The rearrangement links TRBV29-1 to TRBJ2-1; a weak D match, TRBD2 (5 bases). This TCR was sampled from a female patient aged 2-9 years who had a stem cell transplant for aplastic anemia, so the T cells may come from the graft donor. The CDR3 is CSVGDGGEQFF. CDR3 DNA sequence: TGCAGCGTTGGTGACGGAGGTGAGCAGTTCTTC.